The clone carrying this T cell receptor beta chain was observed a few times. This record belongs to a study of T cell clones after liver transplantation. Turning to the study itself: Immunosuppression withdrawal was tried within 2 years after liver transplantation in this trial. A pre-transplant mixed lymphocyte reaction with TCRbeta sequencing defined graft-donor-reactive clones followed in post-transplant blood. Without induction therapy, subjects received standard immunosuppression until 12-24 months post-transplant. Patients counted as tolerant after at least one year off all immunosuppression, enzymes not exceeding twice normal.

Sequencing used immunoSEQ multiplex PCR; TCRdb keeps in-frame clones, though not all of them. The table lists roughly 97,000 clones, roughly four fifths of them singletons, with over 0.9% in the top ten. The CDR3 consists of 16 residues. Trimming removed 0 bases from V and 2 bases from J, with 13 bases in between. The germline CDR1 and CDR2 sequences are SGDLS and YYNGEE. The source was CD4+ T cells from blood, collected before liver transplant. This receptor was obtained from a human donor who received a liver transplant. The gene calls are TRBV9 and TRBJ2-3, with D possibly TRBD1 on 6 matching bases. The CDR3 reads CASSVGSQGYTDTQYF. Here the CDR3 DNA reads TGTGCCAGCAGCGTAGGAAGTCAGGGGTACACAGATACGCAGTATTTT.